The sequence of this TCR beta chain was determined in a study of blood T cell repertoires in COVID-19. Whole-study context: COVID-19 samples collected from the United States, Italy and Spain covered acute and convalescent phases.

After removal of 7 bases from V and 3 bases from J, the junction contained 13 bases not matched to a gene. Germline loops: CDR1 GTSNPN, CDR2 SVGIG (reference sequence). The CDR3 contains 15 residues. This clone was observed a few times. Repertoires were generated with immunoSEQ multiplex PCR, while TCRdb's copy carries only in-frame clones and drops some. The data hold 110,000 to 150,000 clones, with around 76% observed a single time. Sequenced input: peripheral blood. The chain is built from TRBV30 and TRBJ2-3, with 7 bases matching TRBD1. The source of this sequence is a man in his sixties with acute or convalescent COVID-19. CDR3 sequence reads: CASTGARRTTDTQYF. The CDR3 DNA reads TGTGCCTCAACAGGGGCAAGAAGGACGACAGATACGCAGTATTTT.